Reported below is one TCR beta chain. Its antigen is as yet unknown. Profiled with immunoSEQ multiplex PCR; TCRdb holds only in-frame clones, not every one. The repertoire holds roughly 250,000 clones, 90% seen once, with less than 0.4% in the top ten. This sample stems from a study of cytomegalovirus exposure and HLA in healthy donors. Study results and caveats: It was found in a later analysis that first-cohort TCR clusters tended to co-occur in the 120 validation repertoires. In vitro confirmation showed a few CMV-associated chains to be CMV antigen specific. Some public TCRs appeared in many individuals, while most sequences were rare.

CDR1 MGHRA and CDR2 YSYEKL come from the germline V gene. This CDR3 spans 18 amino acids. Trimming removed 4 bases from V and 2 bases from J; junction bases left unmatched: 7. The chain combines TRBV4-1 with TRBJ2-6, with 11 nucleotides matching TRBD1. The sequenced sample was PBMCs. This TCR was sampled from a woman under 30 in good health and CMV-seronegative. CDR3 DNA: TGCGCCAGCAGCCTGGAGAGGACAGGGGGCGCTGGGGCCAACGTCCTGACTTTC. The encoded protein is CASSLERTGGAGANVLTF.